Each of the 28 T cell receptor beta chains below was sequenced from the same sample in a study of cytomegalovirus exposure and HLA in healthy donors. In the PCR, 60 Vbeta and 13 Jbeta primers were used. TCRdb keeps only in-frame clones here, not all; method: immunoSEQ multiplex PCR. The table lists approximately 89,000 clones, under 85% of them singletons. The sample comprised PBMCs. The receptors originated from a male donor in good health and CMV-seronegative.

The chain employs TRBV10-1 and TRBJ2-3, with TRBD2 matching 7 bases. The junction had 6 bases not matched to a gene; V was cut back by 0 bases and J by 3 bases. This CDR3 has 16 amino acids. From germline, CDR1 is WNHNN and CDR2 SYGVQD (reference sequence). The CDR3, as DNA: TGCGCCAGCAGTGAGTCACCGGGAGGAGGGACAGATACGCAGTATTTT. Translated, it gives CASSESPGGGTDTQYF.

This chain connects TRBV5-8 to TRBJ1-1, with 8 bases fitting TRBD1. The CDR3 length is 14 residues. V was clipped by 4 bases and J by 0 bases; unmatched bases: 2. Germline assignment: CDR1 SGHTS and CDR2 YDEGEE. As DNA, the CDR3 is TGTGCCAGCAGCATGACAGGGGTGAACACTGAAGCTTTCTTT. This encodes CASSMTGVNTEAFF.

With regard to this clone: One end of the junction is discordant with germline, which a read error may explain. Other nucleotide sequences from this sample produce the same CDR3. The chain recombines TRBV7-8 with TRBJ1-5; tentative D call: TRBD1 (6 bases). CDR3 length: 17 residues. Germline V gene data show CDR1 as SGHVS and CDR2 as FQNEAQ. The CDR3 sequence: CASSLLTVQGRRQPQHF. DNA of the CDR3: TGTGCTAGCAGCTTACTAACGGTCCAGGGGAGAAGACAGCCCCAGCATTTT.

The V gene is TRBV5-4, the J gene TRBJ1-1; D is uncertain. Between the trimmed V and J ends, which lost 3 bases and 8 bases, there was a span of 23 bases. Germline V lookup: CDR1 SGHNT, CDR2 YYREEE (reference sequence). The CDR3 runs to 16 residues. CDR3 nucleotide sequence: TGTGCCAGCAGCTCGGCCGAGGGAAGAGTGTTGGGAGAAGCTTTCTTT. Translation: CASSSAEGRVLGEAFF.

The CDR3 nucleotides read TGTGCCAGCAGTTACTCGTCGGGGGGGCTCACTGGGGAGCTGTTTTTT. Its protein product is CASSYSSGGLTGELFF. The chain is built from TRBV6-6 and TRBJ2-2; 8 bases match TRBD2. The CDR3 spans 16 residues. Trimming at V came to 0 bases and at J to 8 bases, leaving 8 bases not matched to a gene. The germline gives CDR1 MNHNY, CDR2 SVGAGI (reference sequence).

This chain connects TRBV19 to TRBJ1-4, with D possibly being TRBD1 (5 bases). CDR1 and CDR2 from the germline V gene are LNHDA and SQIVND (reference sequence). CDR3 length: 15 residues. V lost 5 bases and J lost 8, with 18 bases in between. The CDR3 bases are TGTGCCAGTAGTCCCCGGACTACCGGGGGGGAAAAACTGTTTTTT. Amino acids: CASSPRTTGGEKLFF.

The chain carries TRBV10-1 and TRBJ2-5; D gene ambiguous. V was cut by 8 bases and J by 1 base, with 5 bases left in between. The CDR3 is 11 residues long. Germline loops: CDR1 WNHNN, CDR2 SYGVQD (reference sequence). The CDR3 loop reads CASGSQETQYF. In nucleotides, the CDR3 is TGCGCCAGCGGCTCCCAAGAGACCCAGTACTTC.

J is TRBJ1-4 and V is TRBV10-3; D may be TRBD1 (6 bases). V was clipped by 0 bases and J by 4 bases, with 9 bases between them. The CDR3 length is 15 residues. CDR1 is ENHRY and CDR2 is SYGVKD in the germline V gene. The CDR3 bases are TGTGCCATCAGTGAGTCGGGACAAAGTAATGAAAAACTGTTTTTT. It encodes CAISESGQSNEKLFF.

This clone has more than one count but fewer than ten. The chain has TRBV6-5 and TRBJ1-1; D unresolved. The CDR3 totals 13 residues. The germline gives CDR1 MNHEY, CDR2 SVGAGI. Between the trimmed V and J ends, which lost 5 bases and 1 base, there was a span of 8 bases. The CDR3 region is CASSEQENTEAFF. DNA for the CDR3: TGTGCCAGCAGTGAGCAGGAGAACACTGAAGCTTTCTTT.

The chain couples TRBV6-1 to TRBJ1-2; 10 bases map to TRBD1. Germline trimming cut 6 bases from V and 5 bases from J; bases unmatched to any gene: 6. The V gene's germline CDR1 is MNHNS and CDR2 SASEGT. This CDR3 is built from 14 residues. CDR3: CASSSGTGVYGYTF. The CDR3 DNA follows: TGTGCCAGCAGCTCCGGGACAGGGGTATATGGCTACACCTTC.

Only a few counts were recorded for this clone. V usage is TRBV19 and J usage is TRBJ1-3; D call uncertain. In germline, CDR1 is LNHDA, CDR2 SQIVND (reference sequence). The CDR3 contains 17 residues. Trimming left V 4 bases short and J 0 bases short, with 16 bases between. The CDR3 region has the DNA TGTGCCAGTAGTAGCCCGACGAGGCGGAGCTCTGGAAACACCATATATTTT. Its protein product is CASSSPTRRSSGNTIYF.

Concerning this clone itself: Sequence at one end of the junction differs from germline and may be a read error. This chain joins TRBV7-9 and TRBJ2-1; 12 bases align to TRBD2. This CDR3 is 17 amino acids long. CDR1 and CDR2 (germline): SEHNR, FQNEAQ (reference sequence). CDR3 region: CSSSLAPSGRGGNEQFF. The CDR3 nucleotides are TGTTCCAGCAGCTTAGCGCCTAGCGGGAGGGGAGGCAATGAGCAGTTCTTC.

About this clone itself: A junction end diverges from the germline sequence, so it may reflect a read error. V gene TRBV5-1 combines with J gene TRBJ2-6; D gene uncertain. CDR3 length: 15 residues. Germline CDR1 reads SGHRS; CDR2 reads YFSETQ. The CDR3 protein is CASNLARPGANVLTF. The CDR3 region has the DNA TGCGCCAGCAACTTGGCGCGCCCCGGGGCCAACGTCCTGACTTTC.

The genes are TRBV9 and TRBJ1-6; 12 bases agree with TRBD1. The junction had 6 bases not matched to a gene; V was cut back by 5 bases and J by 9 bases. The germline gives CDR1 SGDLS, CDR2 YYNGEE. The CDR3 runs 15 residues. The CDR3 here is CASSRDRGQSSPLHF. As DNA, the CDR3 is TGTGCCAGCAGTAGGGACAGGGGGCAGAGTTCACCCCTCCACTTT.

This chain joins TRBV27 and TRBJ1-6; D is unresolved. This CDR3 has 18 residues. Germline V gives CDR1 MNHEY, CDR2 SMNVEV (reference sequence). V was clipped by 0 bases and J by 0 bases, with 12 bases between them. The CDR3 DNA reads as TGTGCCAGCAGTTTATCGGGAGCGCAAAGCTCCTATAATTCACCCCTCCACTTT. This codes for CASSLSGAQSSYNSPLHF.

The V gene is TRBV18, the J gene TRBJ1-1, with D possibly being TRBD1 (5 bases). V lost 3 bases, J lost 1 base, and 9 bases lay in between. CDR3 length: 14 amino acids. Germline loops: CDR1 KGHSH, CDR2 LQKENI. The CDR3 loop reads CASSPWGGNTEAFF. DNA of the CDR3: TGTGCCAGCTCACCGTGGGGCGGGAACACTGAAGCTTTCTTT.

The rearrangement links TRBV7-2 to TRBJ1-1; 7 nucleotides line up with TRBD1. The CDR3 has 15 residues. The trim removed 5 bases at V and 2 bases at J, leaving 8 bases unmatched. Germline V lookup: CDR1 SGHTA, CDR2 FQGNSA. CDR3 bases: TGTGCCAGCAGCGTTGGGGACAGAAGTAACACTGAAGCTTTCTTT. Translation gives CASSVGDRSNTEAFF.

The rearrangement links TRBV14 to TRBJ2-2, with D possibly TRBD2 on 6 matching bases. The CDR3 loop spans 17 amino acids. Trimming removed 3 bases from V and 2 bases from J, with 16 bases in between. CDR1 is SGHDN and CDR2 is FVKESK in the germline V gene. The CDR3 here is CASSHRERVGNTGELFF. CDR3 DNA: TGTGCCAGCAGCCATCGGGAGAGGGTAGGAAACACCGGGGAGCTGTTTTTT.

This clone was recorded a few times. The V and J genes are TRBV25-1 and TRBJ2-3, with TRBD1 identical over 8 bases. Trimming removed 1 base from V and 1 base from J; junction bases left unmatched: 1. Germline assignment: CDR1 MGHDK and CDR2 SYGVNS. This CDR3 spans 15 amino acids. In DNA, the CDR3 is TGTGCCAGCAGTGAATGGGGACAGGGCACAGATACGCAGTATTTT. It is translated as CASSEWGQGTDTQYF.

The V and J genes are TRBV6-6 and TRBJ2-7, with D possibly TRBD2 on 5 matching bases. Trimming took off 2 bases at V and 0 bases at J, with 5 bases between the two ends. The CDR3 spans 13 residues. CDR1 and CDR2 from the germline V gene are MNHNY and SVGAGI (reference sequence). The CDR3 DNA follows: TGTGCCAGCAGTTACCGGGACTCCTACGAGCAGTACTTC. Encoded protein: CASSYRDSYEQYF.

The chain is built from TRBV5-6 and TRBJ2-4; 9 bases are shared with TRBD1. This CDR3 comprises 16 residues. V shed 2 bases and J 6 bases; nucleotides not matched to a gene: 9. CDR1 is SGHDT, CDR2 YYEEEE, per germline. CDR3 loop: CASSLLQGAGLNIQYF. CDR3 coding DNA: TGTGCCAGCAGCTTACTACAGGGGGCAGGTCTAAACATTCAGTACTTC.

The chain joins TRBV11-2 to TRBJ1-1; a possible D gene is TRBD1 (5 bases). Trimming shortened V by 4 bases and J by 4 bases, and 19 bases separated the two germline ends. CDR1 is SGHAT and CDR2 is FQNNGV in the germline V gene. This CDR3 comprises 16 residues. CDR3 DNA: TGTGCCAGCAGCTCTAAGACAGCTGGGCCGAGCACTGAAGCTTTCTTT. Protein sequence: CASSSKTAGPSTEAFF.

This clone has just a few counts. J is TRBJ1-2 and V is TRBV5-6; perhaps TRBD1 as D (5 bases). The CDR3 spans 14 residues. V was cut by 4 bases and J by 4 bases, with 14 bases left in between. Germline V gene lookup returns CDR1 SGHDT and CDR2 YYEEEE. CDR3 protein: CASSGDGTFYGYTF. CDR3 nucleotide sequence: TGTGCCAGCAGCGGGGACGGGACTTTCTATGGCTACACCTTC.

Turning to this clone: At one end the junction does not follow the germline gene, possibly because of a read error. The V and J genes are TRBV7-9 and TRBJ1-1; the D gene is possibly TRBD1 (5 bases). The CDR3 has 15 residues. CDR1 and CDR2 from the germline V gene are SEHNR and FQNEAQ (reference sequence). The CDR3 protein is CSSSLPRTTNTEAFF. CDR3 nucleotide sequence: TGTTCCAGCAGCTTACCGCGGACAACGAACACTGAAGCTTTCTTT.

The chain employs TRBV10-1 and TRBJ2-1; 10 bases fit TRBD1. Per germline, CDR1 WNHNN and CDR2 SYGVQD (reference sequence). Unmatched junction bases numbered 0, after V lost 4 bases and J lost 6 bases. There are 13 residues in the CDR3. Here the CDR3 DNA reads TGCGCCAGCAGTGGGACAGGGGGCAATGAGCAGTTCTTC. It encodes CASSGTGGNEQFF.

By sample fraction, this clone is medium-sized. The chain links TRBV30 to TRBJ2-5, with D maybe TRBD1 (5 bases). Germline-derived CDR1 and CDR2 are GTSNPN and SVGIG (reference sequence). V dropped 0 bases and J dropped 7 bases, with 15 bases sitting between them. The CDR3 length is 14 residues. This CDR3 is CAWSVQAGMGTQYF. The CDR3 bases are TGTGCCTGGAGTGTACAGGCAGGGATGGGGACCCAGTACTTC.

The chain uses TRBV7-9 and TRBJ2-6, with D tentatively TRBD1 (6 bases). Trimming left V 5 bases short and J 6 bases short, with 14 bases between. Germline loops: CDR1 SEHNR, CDR2 FQNEAQ (reference sequence). The CDR3 length is 15 residues. CDR3 in DNA: TGTGCCAGCAGCATCTACAGGGTCGAGGCCAACGTCCTGACTTTC. As protein: CASSIYRVEANVLTF.

Only one count was recorded for this clone. The chain carries TRBV30 and TRBJ1-2; D call uncertain. In germline, CDR1 is GTSNPN, CDR2 SVGIG (reference sequence). The CDR3 consists of 11 residues. With 3 bases removed from V and 8 bases from J, the gap between germline ends came to 10 bases. CDR3 region: CAWRLLWGYTF. The CDR3 region has the DNA TGTGCCTGGAGATTGCTATGGGGCTACACCTTC.